The clone carrying this TCR beta chain showed up just a few times. These data belong to a study of T-cell reconstitution after alpha-beta-depleted transplantation in children. TCRbeta library preparation incorporated unique molecular identifiers. TCRdb reanalysed the PCR reads using MiXCR and keeps one entry per CDR3 protein. The table lists about 270,000 distinct CDR3 sequences, approximately 9.8% of them singletons. V was pared by 2 bases and J by 0 bases, with 13 bases between. There are 17 residues in the CDR3. V usage is TRBV12-3 or TRBV12-4 and J usage is TRBJ2-2; a weak D match, TRBD1 (6 bases). The sequence was obtained from a human donor who donated a stem cell graft to a child with SCID. The material sequenced was PBMCs from the stem cell graft donor, taken from the stem cell graft. CDR3 sequence reads: CASSLRAGAPNTGELFF. The DNA for the CDR3 is TGTGCCAGCAGTTTAAGGGCAGGGGCGCCGAACACCGGGGAGCTGTTTTTT.